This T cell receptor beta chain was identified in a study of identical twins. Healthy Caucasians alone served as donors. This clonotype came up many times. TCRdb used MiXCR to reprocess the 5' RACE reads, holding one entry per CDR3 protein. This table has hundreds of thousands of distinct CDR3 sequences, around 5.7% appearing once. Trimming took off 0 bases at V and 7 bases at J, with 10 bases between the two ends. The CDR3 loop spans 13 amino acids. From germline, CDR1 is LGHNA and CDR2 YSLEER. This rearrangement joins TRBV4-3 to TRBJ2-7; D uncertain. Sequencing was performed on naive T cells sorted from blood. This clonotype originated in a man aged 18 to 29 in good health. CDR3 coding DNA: TGCGCCAGCAGCCAAGAACGGCACACTGAGCAGTACTTC. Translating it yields CASSQERHTEQYF.